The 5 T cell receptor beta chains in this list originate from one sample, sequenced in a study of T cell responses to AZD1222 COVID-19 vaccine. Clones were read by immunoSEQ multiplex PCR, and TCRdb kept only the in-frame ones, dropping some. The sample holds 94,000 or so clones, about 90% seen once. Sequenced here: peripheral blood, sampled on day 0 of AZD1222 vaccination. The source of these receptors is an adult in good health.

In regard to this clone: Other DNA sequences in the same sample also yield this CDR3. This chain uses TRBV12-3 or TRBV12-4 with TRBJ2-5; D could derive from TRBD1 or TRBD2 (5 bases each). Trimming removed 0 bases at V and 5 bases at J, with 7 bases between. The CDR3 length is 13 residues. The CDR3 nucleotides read TGTGCCAGCAGTTTAGCGGGGGTGGAGACCCAGTACTTC. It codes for CASSLAGVETQYF.

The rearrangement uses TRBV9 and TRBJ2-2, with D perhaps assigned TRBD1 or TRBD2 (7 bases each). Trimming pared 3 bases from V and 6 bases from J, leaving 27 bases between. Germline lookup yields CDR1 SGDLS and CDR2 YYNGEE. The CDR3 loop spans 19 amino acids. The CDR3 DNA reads TGTGCCAGCAGCGAGGGGCAAGGGGAGGGACAGATTTTTCCCGGGGAGCTGTTTTTT. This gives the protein CASSEGQGEGQIFPGELFF.

CDR3 region: CASSAAGGSGNEQFF. CDR3 coding DNA: TGTGCCAGCAGCGCGGCGGGCGGGAGCGGCAATGAGCAGTTCTTC. The chain couples TRBV7-3 to TRBJ2-1; 7 bases line up with TRBD2. Per the germline V gene, CDR1 is SGHTA and CDR2 is FQGTGA. V shed 5 bases, J shed 6 bases, and the junction held 10 bases outside the gene matches. The CDR3 is made up of 15 amino acids.

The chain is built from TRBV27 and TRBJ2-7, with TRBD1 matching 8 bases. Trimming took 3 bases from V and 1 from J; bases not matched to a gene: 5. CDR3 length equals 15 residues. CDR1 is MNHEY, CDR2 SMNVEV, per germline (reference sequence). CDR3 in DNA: TGTGCCAGCAGTTTTAGGACAGGGACTTCCTACGAGCAGTACTTC. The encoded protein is CASSFRTGTSYEQYF.

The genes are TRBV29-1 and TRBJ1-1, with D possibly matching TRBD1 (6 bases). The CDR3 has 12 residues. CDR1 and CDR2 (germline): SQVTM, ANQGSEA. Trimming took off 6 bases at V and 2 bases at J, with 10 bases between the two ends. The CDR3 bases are TGCAGCGTCCTGACAGGTAACACTGAAGCTTTCTTT. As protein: CSVLTGNTEAFF.